These T cell receptor beta chains were read from a single sample in a study of shared clonotypes between healthy human individuals. Some clones are missing from TCRdb's copy, which holds only in-frame ones; the method was immunoSEQ multiplex PCR. The data contain some 2,500,000 clones, roughly 90% of them singletons. Sequences were obtained from naive CD4+ T cells from PBMCs. The receptor set was obtained from a man aged 18-30 years in good health. Some clones in this sample may be carry-over from other donors' samples. CDR3s include the opening cysteine and the closing phenylalanine or tryptophan. D genes are given only for firm matches. Clone size is given for some rows only: seen once, a few or many times, or a class if the clone is expanded.

TRBV18	11	TRBJ2-3	.	.	TGTGCCAGCTCTCGGGCAGATACGCAGTATTTT	CASSRADTQYF
TRBV4-2	14	TRBJ2-7	.	.	TGTGCCAGCAGCCTGGGGGACCGAATATCCGAGCAGTACTTC	CASSLGDRISEQYF
TRBV7-3	14	TRBJ2-1	once	.	TGTGCCAGCAGCGACTTGGGAGCGAGCGATGAGCAGTTCTTC	CASSDLGASDEQFF
TRBV11-2	16	TRBJ1-1	.	TRBD1	TGTGCCAGCAGCTTAGGGACAGGGGGTCGGAACACTGAAGCTTTCTTT	CASSLGTGGRNTEAFF
TRBV14	15	TRBJ2-2	.	.	TGTGCCAGCAGCCACACCGGGTCCATCACCGGGGAGCTGTTTTTT	CASSHTGSITGELFF
TRBV18	14	TRBJ2-7	.	.	TGTGCCAGCTCACCCCCAGGGGCCCCCTACGAGCAGTACTTC	CASSPPGAPYEQYF
TRBV6-1	15	TRBJ1-4	.	.	TGTGCCAGCAGCACCCCCCGAGCAACTAATGAAAAACTGTTTTTT	CASSTPRATNEKLFF
TRBV6-1	12	TRBJ2-3	.	.	TGTGCCAGCAGCCGAATAGGGTATACGCAGTATTTT	CASSRIGYTQYF
TRBV7-3	14	TRBJ1-1	few	.	TGTGCCAGCAGCTTAGACGGGGCGAACACTGAAGCTTTCTTT	CASSLDGANTEAFF
TRBV13	16	TRBJ2-7	.	TRBD1	TGTGCCAGCAGCTTAGGGTGGGTGGGACAGCCCTACGAGCAGTACTTC	CASSLGWVGQPYEQYF
TRBV30	14	TRBJ1-4	few	.	TGTGCCTGGAGTGTTGGCAGGTTCTTTGAAAAACTGTTTTTT	CAWSVGRFFEKLFF
TRBV15	13	TRBJ2-3	.	.	TGTGCCACCAGCAGAGATGGGGCAGATACGCAGTATTTT	CATSRDGADTQYF
TRBV2	15	TRBJ2-5	once	.	TGTGCCAGCAGTGAGGGCAGAGAGCCGGGGGAGACCCAGTACTTC	CASSEGREPGETQYF
TRBV25-1	15	TRBJ1-1	.	.	TGTGCCAGCAGAGGGAGACAGGCTTTGAACACTGAAGCTTTCTTT	CASRGRQALNTEAFF
TRBV27	15	TRBJ1-2	.	TRBD1	TGTGCCAGCAGTTCCACACAGGGGGCTAACTATGGCTACACCTTC	CASSSTQGANYGYTF
TRBV11-2	17	TRBJ2-3	.	.	TGTGCCAGCAGCCCCTACCCTGGCAGGGGAGTCACAGATACGCAGTATTTT	CASSPYPGRGVTDTQYF